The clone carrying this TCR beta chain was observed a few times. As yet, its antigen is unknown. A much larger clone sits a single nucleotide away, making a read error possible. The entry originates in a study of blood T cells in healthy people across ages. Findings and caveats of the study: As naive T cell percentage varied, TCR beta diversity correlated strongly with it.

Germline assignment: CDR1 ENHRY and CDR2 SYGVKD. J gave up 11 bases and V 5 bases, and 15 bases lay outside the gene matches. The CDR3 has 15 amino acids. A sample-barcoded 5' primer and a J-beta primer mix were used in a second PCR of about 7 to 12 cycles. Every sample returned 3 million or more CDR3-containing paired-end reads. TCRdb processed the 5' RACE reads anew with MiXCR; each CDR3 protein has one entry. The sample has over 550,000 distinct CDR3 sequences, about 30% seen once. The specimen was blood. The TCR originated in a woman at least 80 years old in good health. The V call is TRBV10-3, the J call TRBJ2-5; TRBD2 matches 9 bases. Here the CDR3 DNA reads TGTGCCATCAGTCCGAGGGGGACTAGCACCGATGAGCAGTACTTC. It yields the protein CAISPRGTSTDEQYF.